Given below is one T cell receptor (beta chain) in context. These data come from a study of blood T cell repertoires in COVID-19. This CDR3 has 15 amino acids. V lost 2 bases and J lost 8, with 16 bases in between. The germline V gene encodes CDR1 SEHNR and CDR2 FQNEAQ (reference sequence). The assay was immunoSEQ multiplex PCR, and TCRdb's table has in-frame clones only and misses some. Of some 190,000 clones listed, approximately 90% are singletons. Sequencing was done on a sample of peripheral blood. The chain has TRBV7-9 and TRBJ2-1; D possibly corresponds to TRBD1 (5 bases). The sequence was collected from a man younger than 40 with acute or convalescent COVID-19. In nucleotides, the CDR3 is TGTGCCAGCAGCTTATTGACCACCAGGGTCGATGAGCAGTTCTTC. Its protein product is CASSLLTTRVDEQFF.